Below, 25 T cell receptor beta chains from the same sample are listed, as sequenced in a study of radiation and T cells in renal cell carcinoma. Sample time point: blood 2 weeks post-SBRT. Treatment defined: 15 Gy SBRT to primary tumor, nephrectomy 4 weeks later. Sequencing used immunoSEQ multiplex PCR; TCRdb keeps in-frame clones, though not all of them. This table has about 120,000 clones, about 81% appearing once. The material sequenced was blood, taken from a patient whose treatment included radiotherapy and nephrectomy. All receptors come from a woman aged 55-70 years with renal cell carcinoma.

The DNA of the CDR3 is TGCGCCAGCAGCCCGGACGGACAGGGGGCCTACACCTTC. This encodes CASSPDGQGAYTF. The rearrangement uses TRBV5-1 and TRBJ1-2, with 11 bases lining up with TRBD1. The length of the CDR3 is 13 residues. The junction had 6 bases not matched to a gene; V was cut back by 4 bases and J by 10 bases. Germline V gene data show CDR1 as SGHRS and CDR2 as YFSETQ.

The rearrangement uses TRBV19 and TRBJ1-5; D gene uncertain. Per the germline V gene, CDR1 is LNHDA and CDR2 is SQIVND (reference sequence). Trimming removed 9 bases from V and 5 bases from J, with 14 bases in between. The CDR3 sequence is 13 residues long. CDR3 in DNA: TGTGCCAGCCGAAAGGGAGGCGATCAGCCCCAGCATTTT. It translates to CASRKGGDQPQHF.

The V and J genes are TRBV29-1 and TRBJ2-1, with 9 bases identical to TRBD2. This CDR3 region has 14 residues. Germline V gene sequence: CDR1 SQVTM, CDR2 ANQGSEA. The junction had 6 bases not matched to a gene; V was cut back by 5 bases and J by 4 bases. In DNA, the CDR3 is TGCAGCGTTATTAGCGGGGGTACTTACAATGAGCAGTTCTTC. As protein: CSVISGGTYNEQFF.

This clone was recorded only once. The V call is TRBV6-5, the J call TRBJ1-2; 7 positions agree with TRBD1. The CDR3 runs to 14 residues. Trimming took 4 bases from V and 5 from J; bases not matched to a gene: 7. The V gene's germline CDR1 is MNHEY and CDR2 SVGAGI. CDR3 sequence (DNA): TGTGCCAGCAGTTTAAGACAGGGATTTTATGGCTACACCTTC. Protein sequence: CASSLRQGFYGYTF.

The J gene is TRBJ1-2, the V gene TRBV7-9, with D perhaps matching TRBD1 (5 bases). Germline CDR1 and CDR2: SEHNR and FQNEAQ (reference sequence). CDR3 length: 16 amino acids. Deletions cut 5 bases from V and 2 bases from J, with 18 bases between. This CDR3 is CASSTYRDLRNYGYTF. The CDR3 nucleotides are TGTGCCAGCAGCACCTACCGGGACCTCCGAAACTATGGCTACACCTTC.

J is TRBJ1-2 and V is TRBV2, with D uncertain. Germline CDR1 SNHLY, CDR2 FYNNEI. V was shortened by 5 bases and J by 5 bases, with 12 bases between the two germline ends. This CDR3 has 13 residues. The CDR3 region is CASSPSASYGYTF. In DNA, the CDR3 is TGTGCCAGCAGTCCGTCAGCCAGTTATGGCTACACCTTC.

CDR3 loop: CASSLVTGGAYEQYF. As DNA, the CDR3 is TGTGCCAGCAGCTTGGTGACAGGGGGGGCCTACGAGCAGTACTTC. The chain recombines TRBV11-2 with TRBJ2-7; 9 positions match TRBD1. CDR1 and CDR2 (germline): SGHAT, FQNNGV. The length of the CDR3 is 15 residues. The J segment lost 2 bases and the V segment lost 3 bases, leaving 5 bases of the junction unmatched.

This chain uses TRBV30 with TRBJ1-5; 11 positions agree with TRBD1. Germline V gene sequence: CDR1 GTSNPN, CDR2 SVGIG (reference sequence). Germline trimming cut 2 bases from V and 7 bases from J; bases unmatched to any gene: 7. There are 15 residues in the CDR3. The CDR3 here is CAWSRGQGARQPQHF. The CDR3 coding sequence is TGTGCCTGGAGTAGAGGACAGGGGGCGCGACAGCCCCAGCATTTT.

The CDR3 protein is CASSFSSQVEQYF. In nucleotides, the CDR3 is TGTGCCAGCAGTTTTTCTAGTCAGGTCGAGCAGTACTTC. The chain is built from TRBV27 and TRBJ2-7; no reliable D call. The CDR3 covers 13 residues. V lost 3 bases and J lost 6, with 12 bases in between. Per germline, CDR1 MNHEY and CDR2 SMNVEV (reference sequence).

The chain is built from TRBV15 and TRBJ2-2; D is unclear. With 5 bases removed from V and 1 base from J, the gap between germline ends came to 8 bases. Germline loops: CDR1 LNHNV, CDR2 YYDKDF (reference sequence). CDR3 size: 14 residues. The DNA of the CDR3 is TGTGCCACCAGCGCAACCCTGAACACCGGGGAGCTGTTTTTT. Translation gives CATSATLNTGELFF.

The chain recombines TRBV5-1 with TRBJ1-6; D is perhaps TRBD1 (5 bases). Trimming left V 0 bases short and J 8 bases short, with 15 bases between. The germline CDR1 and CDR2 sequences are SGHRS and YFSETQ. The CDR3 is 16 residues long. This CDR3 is CASSLDLGLGDSPLHF. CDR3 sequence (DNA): TGCGCCAGCAGCTTGGATTTGGGACTCGGGGATTCACCCCTCCACTTT.

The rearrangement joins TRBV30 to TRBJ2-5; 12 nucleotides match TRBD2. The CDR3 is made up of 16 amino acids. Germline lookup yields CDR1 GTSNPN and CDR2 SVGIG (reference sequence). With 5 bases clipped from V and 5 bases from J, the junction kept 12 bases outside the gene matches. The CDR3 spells CAWDRLAGVVAETQYF. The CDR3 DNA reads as TGTGCCTGGGACCGACTAGCGGGAGTAGTGGCTGAGACCCAGTACTTC.

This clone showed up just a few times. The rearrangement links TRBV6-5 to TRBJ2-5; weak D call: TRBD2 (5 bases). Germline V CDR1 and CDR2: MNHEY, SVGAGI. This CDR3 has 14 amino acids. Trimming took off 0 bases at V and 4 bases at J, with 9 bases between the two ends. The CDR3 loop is CASSYSSLAETQYF. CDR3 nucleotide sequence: TGTGCCAGCAGTTACTCCTCCCTAGCAGAGACCCAGTACTTC.

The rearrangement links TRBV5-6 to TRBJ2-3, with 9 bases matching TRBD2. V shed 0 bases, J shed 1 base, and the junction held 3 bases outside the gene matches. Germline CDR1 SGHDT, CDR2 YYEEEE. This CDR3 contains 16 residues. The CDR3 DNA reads TGTGCCAGCAGCTTGGTGGAGCGGGGGGGCACAGATACGCAGTATTTT. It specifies CASSLVERGGTDTQYF.

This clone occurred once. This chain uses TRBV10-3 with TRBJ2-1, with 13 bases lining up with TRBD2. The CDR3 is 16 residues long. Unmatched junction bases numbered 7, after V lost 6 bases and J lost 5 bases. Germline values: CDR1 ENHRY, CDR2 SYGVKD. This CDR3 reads CAIRSGTSGDNNEQFF. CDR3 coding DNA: TGTGCCATCAGATCCGGGACTAGCGGGGATAACAATGAGCAGTTCTTC.

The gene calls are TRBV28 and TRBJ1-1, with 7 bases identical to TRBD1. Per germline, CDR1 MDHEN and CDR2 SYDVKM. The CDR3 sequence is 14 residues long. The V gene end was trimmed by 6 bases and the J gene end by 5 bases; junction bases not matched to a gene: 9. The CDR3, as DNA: TGTGCCAGCAGATATTACAGGGGATTGACTGAAGCTTTCTTT. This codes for CASRYYRGLTEAFF.

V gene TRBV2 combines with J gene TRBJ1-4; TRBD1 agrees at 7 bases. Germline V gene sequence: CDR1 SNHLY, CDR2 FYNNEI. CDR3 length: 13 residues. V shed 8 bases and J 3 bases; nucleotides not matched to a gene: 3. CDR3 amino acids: CASEGQPNEKLFF. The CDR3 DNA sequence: TGTGCCAGCGAGGGACAGCCTAATGAAAAACTGTTTTTT.

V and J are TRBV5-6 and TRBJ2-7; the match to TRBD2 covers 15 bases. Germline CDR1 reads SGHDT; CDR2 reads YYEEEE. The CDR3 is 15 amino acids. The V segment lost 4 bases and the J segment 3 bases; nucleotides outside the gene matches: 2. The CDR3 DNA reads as TGTGCCAGCAGCGGGGGACTAGCGGGAGGCTACGAGCAGTACTTC. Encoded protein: CASSGGLAGGYEQYF.

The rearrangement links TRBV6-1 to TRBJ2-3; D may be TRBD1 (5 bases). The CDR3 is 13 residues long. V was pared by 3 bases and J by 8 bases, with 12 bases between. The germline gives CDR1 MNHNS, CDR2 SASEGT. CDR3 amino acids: CASSDQGSGTQYF. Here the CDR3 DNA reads TGTGCCAGCAGTGATCAGGGTTCGGGTACGCAGTATTTT.

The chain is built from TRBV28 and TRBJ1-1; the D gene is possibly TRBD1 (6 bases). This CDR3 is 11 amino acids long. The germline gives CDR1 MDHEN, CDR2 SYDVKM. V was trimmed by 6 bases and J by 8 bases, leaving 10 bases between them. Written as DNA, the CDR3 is TGTGCCAGCAGGATTCAGGGGGAAGCTTTCTTT. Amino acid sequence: CASRIQGEAFF.

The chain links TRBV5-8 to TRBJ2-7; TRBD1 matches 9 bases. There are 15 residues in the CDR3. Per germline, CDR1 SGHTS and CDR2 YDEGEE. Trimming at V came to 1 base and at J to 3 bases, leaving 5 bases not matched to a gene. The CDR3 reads CASSLMPGQGYEQYF. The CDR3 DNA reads TGTGCCAGCAGCTTGATGCCGGGACAGGGCTACGAGCAGTACTTC. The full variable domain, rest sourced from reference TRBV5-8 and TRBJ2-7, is EAGVTQSPTHLIKTRGQQATLRCSPISGHTSVYWYQQALGLGLQFLLWYDEGEERNRGNFPPRFSGRQFPNYSSELNVNALELEDSALYLCASSLMPGQGYEQYFGPGTRLTVT.

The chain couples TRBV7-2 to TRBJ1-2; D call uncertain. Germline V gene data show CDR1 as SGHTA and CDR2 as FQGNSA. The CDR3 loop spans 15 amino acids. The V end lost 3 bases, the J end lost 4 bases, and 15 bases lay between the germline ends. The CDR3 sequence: CASSLVHIPGYGYTF. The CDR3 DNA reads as TGTGCCAGCAGCTTGGTCCACATACCTGGCTATGGCTACACCTTC.

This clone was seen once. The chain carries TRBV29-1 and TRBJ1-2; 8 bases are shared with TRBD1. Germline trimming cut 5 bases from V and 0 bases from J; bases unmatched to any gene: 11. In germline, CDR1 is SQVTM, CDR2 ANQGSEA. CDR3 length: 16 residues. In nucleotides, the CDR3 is TGCAGCGTTTGGACAGGGATGCCGACTCCTAACTATGGCTACACCTTC. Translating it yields CSVWTGMPTPNYGYTF.

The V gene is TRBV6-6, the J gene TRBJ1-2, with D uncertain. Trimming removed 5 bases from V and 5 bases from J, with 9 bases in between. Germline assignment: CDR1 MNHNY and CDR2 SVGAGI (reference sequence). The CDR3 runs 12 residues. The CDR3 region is CASSVPPYGYTF. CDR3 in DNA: TGTGCCAGCAGTGTACCGCCATATGGCTACACCTTC.

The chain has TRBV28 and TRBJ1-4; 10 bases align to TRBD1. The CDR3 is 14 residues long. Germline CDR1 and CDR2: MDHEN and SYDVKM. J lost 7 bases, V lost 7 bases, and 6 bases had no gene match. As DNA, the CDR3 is TGTGCCAGCATCCGACAGGGGGCTGTTGAAAAACTGTTTTTT. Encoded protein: CASIRQGAVEKLFF.